These T cell receptor beta chains were read from a single sample in a study of control samples from healthy donors and cancer patients. The assay was immunoSEQ multiplex PCR, and TCRdb's table has in-frame clones only and misses some. Here the sample spans 350,000 to 450,000 clones, 90% being singletons. Sequencing used PBMCs. The receptor set was obtained from a man aged 35 to 55 with head and neck cancer. The CDR3 runs from the conserved cysteine through the conserved F or W. D genes are given only for firm matches. Size is stated for part of the rows, as once, few or many counts, or as a class when the clone is expanded.

j_gene: TRBJ1-1; d_gene: -; v_gene: TRBV11-2; abundance: -; CDR3nt: TGTGCCACCGACTTCAACACTGAAGCTTTCTTT; CDR3aa: CATDFNTEAFF
j_gene: TRBJ2-5; d_gene: -; v_gene: TRBV14; abundance: -; CDR3nt: TGTGCCAGCACGAAGACCAGAGGGGAGACCCAGTACTTC; CDR3aa: CASTKTRGETQYF
j_gene: TRBJ1-1; d_gene: -; v_gene: TRBV19; abundance: -; CDR3nt: TGTGCCAGTAGTCCCTATGATCCATCAGGGACTGAAGCTTTCTTT; CDR3aa: CASSPYDPSGTEAFF
j_gene: TRBJ2-1; d_gene: TRBD2; v_gene: TRBV5-1; abundance: -; CDR3nt: TGCGCCAGCAGCTTGGTAGCGGGAGTGTACAATGAGCAGTTCTTC; CDR3aa: CASSLVAGVYNEQFF
j_gene: TRBJ2-1; d_gene: TRBD1; v_gene: TRBV6-6; abundance: -; CDR3nt: TGTGCCGCAGGGGGACAGGGGCCGCCCTTGGGTGAGCAGTTCTTC; CDR3aa: CAAGGQGPPLGEQFF
j_gene: TRBJ2-3; d_gene: -; v_gene: TRBV19; abundance: few; CDR3nt: TGTGCCAGTAGTATCCGAGAGCAAGATACGCAGTATTTT; CDR3aa: CASSIREQDTQYF
j_gene: TRBJ2-6; d_gene: -; v_gene: TRBV27; abundance: -; CDR3nt: TGTGCCAGCAGTTTAATAGCTCCTGGGGCCAACGTCCTGACTTTC; CDR3aa: CASSLIAPGANVLTF
j_gene: TRBJ2-2; d_gene: TRBD2; v_gene: TRBV9; abundance: -; CDR3nt: TGTGCCAGCAGCGTCCTACCAGCGACTAGCGGGGGGGGTACCGGGGAGCTGTTTTTT; CDR3aa: CASSVLPATSGGGTGELFF
j_gene: TRBJ1-5; d_gene: -; v_gene: TRBV19; abundance: -; CDR3nt: TGTGCCAGTAGTATAGCGGATGTCAATCAGCCCCAGCATTTT; CDR3aa: CASSIADVNQPQHF
j_gene: TRBJ1-4; d_gene: -; v_gene: TRBV29-1; abundance: -; CDR3nt: TGCAGCGCGACGGGGAGTGAAAAACTGTTTTTT; CDR3aa: CSATGSEKLFF
j_gene: TRBJ1-1; d_gene: -; v_gene: TRBV12-3/TRBV12-4; abundance: -; CDR3nt: TGTGCCAGCATCGAGGTGGAGAACACTGAAGCTTTCTTT; CDR3aa: CASIEVENTEAFF
j_gene: TRBJ2-1; d_gene: -; v_gene: TRBV25-1; abundance: -; CDR3nt: TGTGCCAGCTACGCCCTAGAAGAGCAGTTCTTC; CDR3aa: CASYALEEQFF
j_gene: TRBJ1-2; d_gene: TRBD1; v_gene: TRBV28; abundance: -; CDR3nt: TGTGCCAGCAGTTTAACAGGGGCTAACTATGGCTACACCTTC; CDR3aa: CASSLTGANYGYTF
j_gene: TRBJ1-5; d_gene: -; v_gene: TRBV3-1/TRBV3-2; abundance: -; CDR3nt: TGTGCCAGCAGCCAAGGCTCGGCAGGGCTAAGCAATCAGCCCCAGCATTTT; CDR3aa: CASSQGSAGLSNQPQHF
j_gene: TRBJ2-1; d_gene: TRBD2; v_gene: TRBV7-9; abundance: -; CDR3nt: TGTGCCAGCAGCCAGACTAGCGGAGAGCAGTTCTTC; CDR3aa: CASSQTSGEQFF
j_gene: TRBJ2-2; d_gene: -; v_gene: TRBV30; abundance: many; CDR3nt: TGTGCCTGGAGTGTATCAGGGACTGACACCGGGGAGCTGTTTTTT; CDR3aa: CAWSVSGTDTGELFF
j_gene: TRBJ2-1; d_gene: TRBD1; v_gene: TRBV5-1; abundance: -; CDR3nt: TGCGCCAGCAGCTTGGACAGGGGTGTATCCTACAATGAGCAGTTCTTC; CDR3aa: CASSLDRGVSYNEQFF
j_gene: TRBJ1-4; d_gene: TRBD1; v_gene: TRBV6-2/TRBV6-3; abundance: -; CDR3nt: TGTGCCAGCAGTCAAACAGGGGGCAGCGGCGAAAAACTGTTTTTT; CDR3aa: CASSQTGGSGEKLFF
j_gene: TRBJ2-2; d_gene: -; v_gene: TRBV5-1; abundance: -; CDR3nt: TGCGCCAGCAATACTTATTTTGGAAGATACACCGGGGAGCTGTTTTTT; CDR3aa: CASNTYFGRYTGELFF
j_gene: TRBJ2-3; d_gene: -; v_gene: TRBV6-6; abundance: -; CDR3nt: TGTGCCAGCAGTTACCCAGAGTGGGTCGGCACAGATACGCAGTATTTT; CDR3aa: CASSYPEWVGTDTQYF
j_gene: TRBJ2-1; d_gene: -; v_gene: TRBV6-5; abundance: -; CDR3nt: TGTGCCAGCAGTCACGGGACTCACCTGTTCTTC; CDR3aa: CASSHGTHLFF
j_gene: TRBJ2-1; d_gene: -; v_gene: TRBV7-6; abundance: once; CDR3nt: TGTGCCAGCAGCTTAGACGTGACACCCTACAATGAGCAGTTCTTC; CDR3aa: CASSLDVTPYNEQFF
j_gene: TRBJ2-1; d_gene: -; v_gene: TRBV5-1; abundance: -; CDR3nt: TGCGCCAGCAGCCGGGACATCTACAATGAGCAGTTCTTC; CDR3aa: CASSRDIYNEQFF